Listed below are T cell receptor beta chains from one sample, sequenced in a study of blood T cell repertoires in COVID-19. The protocol was immunoSEQ multiplex PCR, while the TCRdb copy is restricted to in-frame clones and leaves out a portion. The table shows about 440,000 clones, with about 85% occurring only once. Input material: PBMCs or T cells enriched from blood (not recorded which). The receptors come from a woman under 30 with acute COVID-19. CDR3s include the opening cysteine and the closing phenylalanine or tryptophan. The order of the fields is D gene, J gene, clone size, V gene, CDR3 protein, CDR3 DNA. A D gene is named only where the DNA matches it firmly. Clone size is shown for a subset of rows, as once, few, many or a class of expanded clone.

. | TRBJ1-2 | few | TRBV13 | CASSLGRNSNYGYTF | TGTGCCAGCAGCTTAGGACGGAACAGTAACTATGGCTACACCTTC
. | TRBJ2-7 | . | TRBV28 | CASRRGVNQEQYF | TGTGCCAGCAGACGCGGGGTTAATCAAGAGCAGTACTTC
TRBD1 | TRBJ2-6 | once | TRBV2 | CASSEDRSGANVLTF | TGTGCCAGCAGTGAGGACAGGTCCGGGGCCAACGTCCTGACTTTC
. | TRBJ1-1 | . | TRBV4-3 | CASSQDRGETEAFF | TGCGCCAGCAGCCAAGATCGGGGGGAGACTGAAGCTTTCTTT
. | TRBJ1-3 | . | TRBV25-1 | CASSGGLGNTIYF | TGTGCCAGCAGTGGGGGGCTTGGAAACACCATATATTTT
. | TRBJ1-5 | . | TRBV7-8 | CASRLGATNQPQHF | TGTGCCAGCAGACTGGGGGCAACAAATCAGCCCCAGCATTTT
. | TRBJ2-6 | . | TRBV6-5 | CASSLGGSGANVLTF | TGTGCCAGCAGCTTAGGGGGCTCTGGGGCCAACGTCCTGACTTTC
TRBD1 | TRBJ1-2 | . | TRBV10-2 | CASSDPEPGQRNYGYTF | TGCGCCAGCAGTGACCCTGAACCGGGACAGAGGAACTATGGCTACACCTTC
. | TRBJ2-5 | . | TRBV24-1 | CATSDSVLQETQYF | TGTGCCACCAGTGATAGTGTACTACAAGAGACCCAGTACTTC
. | TRBJ1-4 | . | TRBV11-2 | CASSFGAGVGKLFF | TGTGCCAGCAGCTTTGGGGCGGGGGTAGGAAAACTGTTTTTT
TRBD2 | TRBJ2-2 | . | TRBV7-2 | CASSLTRTSSGELFF | TGTGCCAGCAGCTTAACCCGGACTAGCTCCGGGGAGCTGTTTTTT
. | TRBJ1-6 | . | TRBV6-1 | CASSEFGDSPLHF | TGTGCCAGCAGTGAATTCGGGGATTCACCCCTCCACTTT
TRBD1 | TRBJ2-7 | . | TRBV7-2 | CASSLGGQTYEEQYF | TGTGCCAGCAGCTTAGGGGGACAGACCTACGAGGAGCAGTACTTC
. | TRBJ1-2 | . | TRBV4-1 | CASSQDQGLGYTF | TGCGCCAGCAGCCAAGATCAGGGGCTCGGCTACACCTTC
TRBD1 | TRBJ1-1 | . | TRBV28 | CASLGQGRTEAFF | TGTGCCAGCCTGGGACAGGGGAGAACTGAAGCTTTCTTT
. | TRBJ2-7 | . | TRBV7-2 | CASSLKGTGGMEQYF | TGTGCCAGCAGCTTAAAAGGGACTGGAGGAATGGAGCAGTACTTC
. | TRBJ2-3 | . | TRBV30 | CAWSRRVVNTDTQYF | TGTGCCTGGAGTCGGCGGGTAGTTAACACAGATACGCAGTATTTT